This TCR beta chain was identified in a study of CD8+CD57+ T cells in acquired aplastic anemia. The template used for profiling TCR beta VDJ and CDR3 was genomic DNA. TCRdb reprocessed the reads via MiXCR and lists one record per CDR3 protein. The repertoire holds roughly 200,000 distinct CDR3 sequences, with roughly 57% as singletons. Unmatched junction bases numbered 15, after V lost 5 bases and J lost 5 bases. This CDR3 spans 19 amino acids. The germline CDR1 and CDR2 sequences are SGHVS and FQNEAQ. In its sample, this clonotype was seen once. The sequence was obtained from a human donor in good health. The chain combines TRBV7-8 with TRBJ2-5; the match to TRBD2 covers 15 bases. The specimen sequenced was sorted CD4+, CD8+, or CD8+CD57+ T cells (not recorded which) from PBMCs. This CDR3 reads CASSLRGGLAGGNVETQYF. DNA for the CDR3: TGTGCCAGCAGCCTACGCGGGGGACTAGCGGGGGGAAATGTTGAGACCCAGTACTTC.